This TCR beta chain was profiled in a study of early T cells in non-severe SARS-CoV-2 infection. Turning to the study itself: The authors sequenced bulk RNA from unsorted whole blood, leaving chains unpaired.

The library protocol tagged individual cDNA molecules with unique molecular identifiers. TCRdb passed the 5' RACE reads through MiXCR, listing each CDR3 protein once. The sample lists tens of thousands of distinct CDR3 sequences; around 14% were seen once. This clonotype was seen a handful of times. V was pared by 2 bases and J by 2 bases, with 13 bases between. The CDR3 is 17 residues long. Germline V gives CDR1 SGHTA, CDR2 FQGNSA. This rearrangement joins TRBV7-2 to TRBJ2-6; the D is unclear. Sequenced: whole blood. The receptor was isolated from an adult who was a healthcare worker with PCR-confirmed SARS-CoV-2 infection or an uninfected control (not recorded which). CDR3 protein: CASSLQAKGTGANVLTF. The DNA for the CDR3 is TGTGCCAGCAGCTTACAAGCTAAGGGAACTGGGGCCAACGTCCTGACTTTC.